The 2 T cell receptor beta chains presented below share a single source sample, sequenced in a study of shared clonotypes between healthy human individuals. Using immunoSEQ multiplex PCR, the repertoire was profiled, and TCRdb retains in-frame clones only, with some absent. Among about 2.1 million clones, around 95% were seen once, and the ten largest hold 1.5% to 2%. The naive CD8 population came from CD45RO-negative cells selected for CCR7, without terminally differentiated effector memory CD45RA+ cells. The material sequenced was naive CD8+ T cells from PBMCs. Source of these receptors: a man aged 18-30 years in good health. Some clones in this sample may be carry-over from other donors' samples.

This clone is a singleton in its sample. The chain couples TRBV27 to TRBJ1-2, with D maybe TRBD1 (6 bases). Germline loops: CDR1 MNHEY, CDR2 SMNVEV (reference sequence). The CDR3 spans 14 residues. Trimming took off 5 bases at V and 4 bases at J, with 14 bases between the two ends. The CDR3: CASSTRGHGYGYTF. The CDR3 region has the DNA TGTGCCAGCAGTACCCGGGGGCATGGCTATGGCTACACCTTC.

CDR3 DNA sequence: TGTGCCTGGAGTTCAGGTTTCCCGGGCAATCAGCCCCAGCATTTT. Translating gives CAWSSGFPGNQPQHF. This chain links TRBV30 with TRBJ1-5; unclear D gene. The germline V gene encodes CDR1 GTSNPN and CDR2 SVGIG (reference sequence). The CDR3 is 15 amino acids. Trimming took 2 bases from V and 2 from J, leaving 13 bases between them.